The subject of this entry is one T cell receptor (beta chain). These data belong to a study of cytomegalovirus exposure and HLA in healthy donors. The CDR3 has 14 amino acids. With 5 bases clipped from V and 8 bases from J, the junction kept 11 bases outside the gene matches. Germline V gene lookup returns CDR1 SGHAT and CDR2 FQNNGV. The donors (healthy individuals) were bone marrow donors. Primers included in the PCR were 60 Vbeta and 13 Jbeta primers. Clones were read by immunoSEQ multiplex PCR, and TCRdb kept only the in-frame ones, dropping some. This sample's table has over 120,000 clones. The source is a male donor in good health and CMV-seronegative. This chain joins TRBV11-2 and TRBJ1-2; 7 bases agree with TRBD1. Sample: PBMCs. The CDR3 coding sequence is TGTGCCAGCAGCAGAATCCCCTCAGGGGGAGGCTACACCTTC. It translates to CASSRIPSGGGYTF. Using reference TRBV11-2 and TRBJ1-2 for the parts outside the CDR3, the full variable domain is EAGVAQSPRYKIIEKRQSVAFWCNPISGHATLYWYQQILGQGPKLLIQFQNNGVVDDSQLPKDRFSAERLKGVDSTLKIQPAKLEDSAVYLCASSRIPSGGGYTFGSGTRLTVV.